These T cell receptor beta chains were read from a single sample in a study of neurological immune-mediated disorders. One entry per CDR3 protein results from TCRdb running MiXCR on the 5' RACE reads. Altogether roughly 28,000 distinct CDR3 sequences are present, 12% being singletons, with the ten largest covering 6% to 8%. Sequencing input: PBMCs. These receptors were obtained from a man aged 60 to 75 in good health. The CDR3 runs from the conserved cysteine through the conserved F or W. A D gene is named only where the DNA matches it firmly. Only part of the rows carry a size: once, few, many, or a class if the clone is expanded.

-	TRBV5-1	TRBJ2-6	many	CASSRHTGGGANVLTF	TGCGCCAGCAGCCGCCATACAGGAGGTGGGGCCAACGTCCTGACTTTC
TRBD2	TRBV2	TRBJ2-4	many	CASNAGVKNIQYF	TGTGCCAGCAACGCGGGAGTCAAAAACATTCAGTACTTC
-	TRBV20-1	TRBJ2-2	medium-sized	CSASRENTGELFF	TGCAGTGCTAGTCGGGAGAACACCGGGGAGCTGTTTTTT
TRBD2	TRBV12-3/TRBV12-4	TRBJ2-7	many	CASSQLRLAGAYEQYF	TGTGCCAGCAGTCAACTACGACTAGCGGGAGCCTACGAGCAGTACTTC
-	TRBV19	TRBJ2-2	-	CASSTFRVNTGELFF	TGTGCCAGTAGTACCTTCAGGGTAAATACCGGGGAGCTGTTTTTT
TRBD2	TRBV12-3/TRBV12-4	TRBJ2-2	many	CASSSTSGGDTGELFF	TGTGCCAGCAGCTCAACTAGCGGGGGGGACACCGGGGAGCTGTTTTTT
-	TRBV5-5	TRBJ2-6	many	CASSLAYRLGANVLTF	TGTGCCAGCAGCTTGGCCTACCGGTTAGGGGCCAACGTCCTGACTTTC
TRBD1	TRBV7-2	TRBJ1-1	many	CASSISDKTGAAFF	TGTGCCAGCAGCATCAGCGATAAGACAGGGGCAGCTTTCTTT
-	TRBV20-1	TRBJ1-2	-	CSAETGLYGYTF	TGCAGTGCAGAAACAGGGTTATATGGCTACACCTTC
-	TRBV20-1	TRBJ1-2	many	CSARVPGGLVPNYGYTF	TGCAGTGCTAGAGTCCCGGGTGGACTTGTGCCTAACTATGGCTACACCTTC
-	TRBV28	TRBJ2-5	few	CANSQQPYQETQYF	TGTGCCAACAGTCAACAGCCTTACCAAGAGACCCAGTACTTC
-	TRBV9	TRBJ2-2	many	CASSVDLLGELFF	TGTGCCAGCAGCGTAGACTTGCTGGGGGAGCTGTTTTTT
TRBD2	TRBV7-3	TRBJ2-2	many	CASSLMGASGTNTGELFF	TGTGCCAGCAGCTTAATGGGGGCTAGCGGGACGAACACCGGGGAGCTGTTTTTT
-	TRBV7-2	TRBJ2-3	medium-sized	CASRGVADTQYF	TGTGCCAGCAGGGGGGTAGCAGATACGCAGTATTTT
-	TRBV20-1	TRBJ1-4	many	CSASDHNEKLFF	TGCAGTGCTTCGGACCATAATGAAAAACTGTTTTTT
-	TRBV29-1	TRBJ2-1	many	CSAGDLYNEQFF	TGCAGCGCCGGAGACCTTTACAATGAGCAGTTCTTC
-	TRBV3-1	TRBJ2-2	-	CASRRGNTGELFF	TGTGCCAGCAGGAGGGGGAACACCGGGGAGCTGTTTTTT
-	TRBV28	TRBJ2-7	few	CASCPSWALSYEQYF	TGTGCCAGTTGCCCTTCGTGGGCCCTCTCCTACGAGCAGTACTTC
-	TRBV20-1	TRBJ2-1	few	CSAPLPGMGYEQFF	TGCAGTGCCCCCCTCCCAGGAATGGGCTATGAGCAGTTCTTC
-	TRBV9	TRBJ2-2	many	CASSGNREGAGTGELFF	TGTGCCAGCAGCGGAAACCGGGAGGGGGCGGGCACCGGGGAGCTGTTTTTT
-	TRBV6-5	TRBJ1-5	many	CASSKDTGNQPQHF	TGTGCCAGCAGTAAAGATACAGGGAATCAGCCCCAGCATTTT
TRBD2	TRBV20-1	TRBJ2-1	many	CSARGRLAGVLHPYNEQFF	TGCAGTGCTAGAGGCCGGCTAGCGGGAGTACTTCACCCCTACAATGAGCAGTTCTTC
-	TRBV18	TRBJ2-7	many	CASSPFGSYEQYF	TGTGCCAGCTCACCATTTGGCTCCTACGAGCAGTACTTC
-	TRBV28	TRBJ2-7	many	CASSFLGVSSYEQYF	TGTGCCAGCAGTTTCCTGGGGGTGAGCTCCTACGAGCAGTACTTC
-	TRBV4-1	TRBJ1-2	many	CASSQDSPRVGRGYTF	TGCGCCAGCAGCCAAGACAGCCCGCGGGTCGGCCGTGGCTACACCTTC
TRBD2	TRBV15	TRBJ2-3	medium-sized	CATSRELASSTDTQYF	TGTGCCACCAGCAGAGAACTAGCGTCTAGCACAGATACGCAGTATTTT
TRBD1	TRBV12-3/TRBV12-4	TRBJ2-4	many	CASRIGGKGGSKNIQYF	TGTGCCAGCAGGATAGGGGGTAAAGGGGGCTCCAAAAACATTCAGTACTTC
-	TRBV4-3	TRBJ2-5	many	CASSQDYGGAHLPQYF	TGCGCCAGCAGCCAAGATTACGGCGGGGCCCATTTGCCCCAGTACTTC
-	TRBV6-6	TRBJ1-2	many	CASSPSGTGGYTF	TGTGCCAGCAGCCCCTCTGGGACCGGCGGCTACACCTTC
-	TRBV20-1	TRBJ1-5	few	CSATQDRNQPQHF	TGCAGTGCTACCCAAGACAGGAATCAGCCCCAGCATTTT
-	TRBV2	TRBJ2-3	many	CASRPGPTDTQYF	TGTGCCAGCAGGCCCGGACCCACAGATACGCAGTATTTT
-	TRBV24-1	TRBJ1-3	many	CATSDPNQGAGNTIYF	TGTGCCACCAGTGACCCCAACCAGGGTGCGGGAAACACCATATATTTT
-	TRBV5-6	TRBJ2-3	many	CASNDQRGTDTQYF	TGTGCCAGCAACGATCAGAGGGGGACAGATACGCAGTATTTT
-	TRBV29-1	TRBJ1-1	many	CSGKWGNTEAFF	TGCAGCGGCAAATGGGGGAACACTGAAGCTTTCTTT
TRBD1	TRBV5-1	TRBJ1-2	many	CASSPPLEGASYGYTF	TGCGCCAGCAGCCCGCCCCTGGAGGGGGCAAGCTATGGCTACACCTTC
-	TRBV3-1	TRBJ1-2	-	CASSRPGVDGYTF	TGTGCCAGCAGCCGCCCAGGGGTAGATGGCTACACCTTC
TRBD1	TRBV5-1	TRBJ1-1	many	CASSGGQGEGTEAFF	TGCGCCAGCAGCGGCGGACAGGGGGAGGGCACTGAAGCTTTCTTT
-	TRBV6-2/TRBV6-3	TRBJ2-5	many	CASSYSPSAAPTETQYF	TGTGCCAGCAGTTACTCTCCGTCGGCAGCCCCAACTGAGACCCAGTACTTC
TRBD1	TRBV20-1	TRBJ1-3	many	CSASDRGRPGNTIYF	TGCAGTGCTAGCGACAGGGGGCGGCCGGGAAACACCATATATTTT
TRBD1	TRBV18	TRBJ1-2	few	CASSPQQGNGYTF	TGTGCCAGCTCACCACAACAGGGGAACGGCTACACCTTC
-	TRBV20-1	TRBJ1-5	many	CSARGGEENQPQHF	TGCAGTGCTAGGGGAGGGGAAGAAAATCAGCCCCAGCATTTT
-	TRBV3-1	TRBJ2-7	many	CASSQDNRATYEQYF	TGTGCCAGCAGCCAAGATAACAGGGCCACCTACGAGCAGTACTTC
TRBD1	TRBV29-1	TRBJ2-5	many	CSVGPWTGGMETQYF	TGCAGCGTTGGCCCCTGGACAGGGGGTATGGAGACCCAGTACTTC
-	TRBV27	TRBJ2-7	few	CASSLARGYEQYF	TGTGCCAGCAGTTTAGCGCGGGGATACGAGCAGTACTTC
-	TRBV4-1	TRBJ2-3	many	CASSQDQSPASDTQYF	TGCGCCAGCAGCCAAGATCAGAGCCCCGCGTCAGATACGCAGTATTTT
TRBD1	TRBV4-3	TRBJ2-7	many	CASSTRQGADEQYF	TGCGCCAGCAGCACTAGACAGGGGGCTGACGAGCAGTACTTC
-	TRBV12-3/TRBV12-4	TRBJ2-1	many	CASSYGAGNEQFF	TGTGCCAGCAGTTATGGGGCGGGCAATGAGCAGTTCTTC
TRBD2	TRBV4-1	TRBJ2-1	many	CASSQDRALAGGYNEQFF	TGCGCCAGCAGCCAAGACCGGGCGCTAGCGGGGGGATACAATGAGCAGTTCTTC